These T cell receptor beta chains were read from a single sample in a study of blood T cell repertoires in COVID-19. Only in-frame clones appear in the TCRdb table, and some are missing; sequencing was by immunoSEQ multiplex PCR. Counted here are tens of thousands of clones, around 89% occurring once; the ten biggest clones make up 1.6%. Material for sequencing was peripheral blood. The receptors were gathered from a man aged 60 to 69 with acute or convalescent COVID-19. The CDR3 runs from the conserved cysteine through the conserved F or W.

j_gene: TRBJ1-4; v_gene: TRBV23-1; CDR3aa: CASSHRRHLVGEKLFF
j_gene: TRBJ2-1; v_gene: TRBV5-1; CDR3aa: CASSLDGQGSEQFF
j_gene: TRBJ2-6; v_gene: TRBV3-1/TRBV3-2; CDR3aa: CASSRLSTAWGANVLTF
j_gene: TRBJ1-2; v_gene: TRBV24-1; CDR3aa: CATSEPGQGSGYTF
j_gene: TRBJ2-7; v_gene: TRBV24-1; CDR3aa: CATSDRQGQNYEQYF
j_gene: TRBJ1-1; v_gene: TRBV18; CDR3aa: CASSLGQGAYTEAFF
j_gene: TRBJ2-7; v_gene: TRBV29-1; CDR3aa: CSVERGYEQYF
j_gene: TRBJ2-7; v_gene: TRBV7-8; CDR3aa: CASSSTGGEQYF
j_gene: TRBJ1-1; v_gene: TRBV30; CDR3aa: CAWSQGIKNTEAFF
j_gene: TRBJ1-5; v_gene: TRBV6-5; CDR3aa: CASSWTQNQPQHF
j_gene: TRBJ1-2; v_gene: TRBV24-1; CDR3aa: CATSGGTGGYGYTF
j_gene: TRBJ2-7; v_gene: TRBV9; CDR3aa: CASSERTGNSYEQYF
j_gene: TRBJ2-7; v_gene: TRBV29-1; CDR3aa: CSIVGHYEQYF
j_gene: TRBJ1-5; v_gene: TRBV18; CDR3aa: CASSISQNSNQPQHF
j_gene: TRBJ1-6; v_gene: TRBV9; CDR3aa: CASSVGLSGIYNSPLHF
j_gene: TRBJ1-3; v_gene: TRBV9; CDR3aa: CASSVHTGTGVLAGNTIYF
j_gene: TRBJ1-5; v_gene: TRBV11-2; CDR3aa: CASSSTTDQPQHF
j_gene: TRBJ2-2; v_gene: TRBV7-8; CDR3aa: CASSPRDRGATGELFF
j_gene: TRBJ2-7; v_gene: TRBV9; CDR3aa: CASSVSGGGKEQYF
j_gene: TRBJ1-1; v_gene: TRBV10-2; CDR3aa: CASSSSSATFSSTEAFF
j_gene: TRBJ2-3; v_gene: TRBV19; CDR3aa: CAIHLNSGGAPLISDTQYF
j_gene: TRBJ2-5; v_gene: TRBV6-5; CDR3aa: CASSPYRGQETQYF
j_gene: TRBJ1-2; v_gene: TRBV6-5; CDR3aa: CATSPLGGYGYTF
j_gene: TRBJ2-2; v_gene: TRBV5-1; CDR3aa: CASSPPGQGNTGELFF
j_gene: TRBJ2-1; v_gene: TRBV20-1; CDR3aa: CSASPNRRGGANEQFF
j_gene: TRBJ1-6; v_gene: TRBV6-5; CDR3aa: CASRKGTGIDSPLHF
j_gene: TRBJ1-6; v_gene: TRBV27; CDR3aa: CASSLYGAEGAYSPLHF
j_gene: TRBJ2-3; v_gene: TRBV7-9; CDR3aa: CASSLEGNTDTQYF
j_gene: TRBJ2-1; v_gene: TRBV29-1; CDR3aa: CSASTSGGPNEQFF
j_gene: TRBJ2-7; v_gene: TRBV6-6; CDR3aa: CASSYSRDSYEQYF
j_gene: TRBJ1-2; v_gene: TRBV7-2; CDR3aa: CASRLGQLYGYTF
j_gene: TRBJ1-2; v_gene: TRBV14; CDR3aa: CASSLSTGISPGGYTF
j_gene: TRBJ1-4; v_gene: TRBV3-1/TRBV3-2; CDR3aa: CASSQDRGRANEKLFF
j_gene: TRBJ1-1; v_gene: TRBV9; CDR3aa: CASSSGFTEAFF
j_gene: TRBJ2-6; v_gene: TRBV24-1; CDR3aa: CATRPGGGAGANVLTF
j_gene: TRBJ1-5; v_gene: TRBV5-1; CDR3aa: CASSPGVRTGDQPQHF
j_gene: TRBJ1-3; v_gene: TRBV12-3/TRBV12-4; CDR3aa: CASSSSSGNTIYF
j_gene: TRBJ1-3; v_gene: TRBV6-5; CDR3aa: CASTVYSGNTIYF
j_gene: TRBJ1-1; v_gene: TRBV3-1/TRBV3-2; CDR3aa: CASSQEYSTRMNTEAFF
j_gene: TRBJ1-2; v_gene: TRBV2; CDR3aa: CASRKDRDYGYTF
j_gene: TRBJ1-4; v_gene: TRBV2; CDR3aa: CASSRDREAEKLFF